The 12 T cell receptor beta chains below were found in one sample sequenced in a study of sequential checkpoint blockade in melanoma. Indicated treatment: randomized to nivolumab then ipilimumab (arm A) or the reverse (arm B). Libraries were prepared by immunoSEQ multiplex PCR; TCRdb keeps only in-frame clonotypes and omits some of them. The sample has some 3,000 clones; roughly 19% are singletons. This material consisted of tumor tissue (inferred from file names), taken from a patient given nivolumab and ipilimumab in sequence. These receptor sequences come from a human donor with melanoma.

Comment on this clone: Other DNA sequences in this sample translate to the same CDR3. The genes are TRBV10-2 and TRBJ1-5; D call uncertain. Germline CDR1 is WSHSY and CDR2 is SAAADI. The CDR3 runs 16 residues. Trimming took off 0 bases at V and 0 bases at J, with 9 bases between the two ends. The CDR3, as DNA: TGCGCCAGCAGTGAGTCGCCGGGGAATAGCAATCAGCCCCAGCATTTT. Encoded protein: CASSESPGNSNQPQHF.

By share of the sample, this clone is medium-sized (0.01 to 0.1%). The V call is TRBV11-3, the J call TRBJ1-5; no firm D call. From germline, CDR1 is SGHNT and CDR2 YENEEA. Trimming cost V 5 bases and J 7 bases, with 15 bases left between them. The CDR3 contains 14 residues. The CDR3, as DNA: TGTGCCAGCAGCCCATCCGGTGCTAGACAGCCCCAGCATTTT. This encodes CASSPSGARQPQHF.

This clone was observed a handful of times. This sequence joins TRBV28 and TRBJ2-6; D not resolved. CDR3 length: 18 amino acids. Germline-derived CDR1 and CDR2 are MDHEN and SYDVKM. V dropped 1 base and J dropped 0 bases, with 13 bases sitting between them. The CDR3 DNA reads TGTGCCAGCAGTTTATCTTCCGGCCGTCGCTCTGGGGCCAACGTCCTGACTTTC. It codes for CASSLSSGRRSGANVLTF. Full variable domain (remainder filled in from reference TRBV28 and TRBJ2-6): DVKVTQSSRYLVKRTGEKVFLECVQDMDHENMFWYRQDPGLGLRLIYFSYDVKMKEKGDIPEGYSVSREKKERFSLILESASTNQTSMYLCASSLSSGRRSGANVLTFGAGSRLTVL.

This clone has only a few counts. The chain recombines TRBV28 with TRBJ1-2; D is uncertain. Trimming took off 6 bases at V and 3 bases at J, with 11 bases between the two ends. Germline V gene lookup returns CDR1 MDHEN and CDR2 SYDVKM. This CDR3 is built from 13 residues. The CDR3 loop is CASSFTLHYGYTF. CDR3 in DNA: TGTGCCAGCAGCTTTACACTTCACTATGGCTACACCTTC.

This clone was found many times. The chain is built from TRBV11-3 and TRBJ2-7; D is possibly TRBD1 (5 bases). The length of the CDR3 is 16 residues. The V gene's germline CDR1 is SGHNT and CDR2 YENEEA. V was pared by 5 bases and J by 2 bases, with 19 bases between. The CDR3 DNA reads as TGTGCCAGCAGCCAATCCTTGCAGGGTGGTGCCTACGAGCAGTACTTC. It yields the protein CASSQSLQGGAYEQYF.

In its sample, this clone is medium-sized. The chain recombines TRBV11-3 with TRBJ1-3; D remains unclear. Trimming removed 4 bases at V and 4 bases at J, with 14 bases between. Per germline, CDR1 SGHNT and CDR2 YENEEA. There are 15 residues in the CDR3. CDR3 nucleotides: TGTGCCAGCAGCTCGGACCGGGGAATAGGAAACACCATATATTTT. Its translation is CASSSDRGIGNTIYF.

In this sample, this clone turned up a few times. The CDR3 reads CASKPQGNDQPQHF. CDR3 bases: TGTGCCAGCAAGCCACAGGGGAACGATCAGCCCCAGCATTTT. V gene TRBV12-5 combines with J gene TRBJ1-5, with 7 bases matching TRBD1. The CDR3 totals 14 residues. CDR1 and CDR2 from the germline V gene are LGHNT and FRNRAP.

In its sample, this clone ranks as medium-sized. CDR3: CASSLPPGAGTMNTEAFF. The CDR3 DNA reads TGTGCCAGCAGCTTACCGCCCGGGGCAGGAACTATGAACACTGAAGCTTTCTTT. The rearrangement uses TRBV11-3 and TRBJ1-1; perhaps TRBD1 as D (5 bases). The V end lost 2 bases, the J end lost 0 bases, and 19 bases lay between the germline ends. CDR3 size: 18 residues. The V gene's germline CDR1 is SGHNT and CDR2 YENEEA. Full variable domain (missing parts from reference TRBV11-3 and TRBJ1-1): EAGVVQSPRYKIIEKKQPVAFWCNPISGHNTLYWYLQNLGQGPELLIRYENEEAVDDSQLPKDRFSAERLKGVDSTLKIQPAELGDSAVYLCASSLPPGAGTMNTEAFFGQGTRLTVV.

The CDR3 sequence is CAWSLGQRIDTDTQYF. The DNA for the CDR3 is TGTGCCTGGAGCCTCGGACAGCGTATTGATACAGATACGCAGTATTTT. This chain connects TRBV30 to TRBJ2-3, with D possibly TRBD1 on 6 matching bases. V lost 3 bases, J lost 3 bases, and 19 bases lay in between. There are 16 residues in the CDR3. Germline V lookup: CDR1 GTSNPN, CDR2 SVGIG (reference sequence).

This chain links TRBV28 with TRBJ1-2; D is unresolved. The germline V gene has CDR1 MDHEN and CDR2 SYDVKM. This CDR3 is 14 amino acids long. Trimming left V 1 base short and J 8 bases short, with 14 bases between. CDR3 coding DNA: TGTGCCAGCAGTTTATTAGGGCAGTTCGGCGGCTACACCTTC. Its protein is CASSLLGQFGGYTF.

This clone showed up just a few times. The V gene is TRBV12-5, the J gene TRBJ1-3; TRBD1 might be the D (5 bases). The CDR3 spans 16 residues. Germline V gene lookup returns CDR1 LGHNT and CDR2 FRNRAP. CDR3 sequence reads: CASNPAGGKGGNTIYF. CDR3 in DNA: TGTGCCAGCAACCCCGCCGGGGGAAAAGGGGGAAACACCATATATTTT.

Within the sample, this clone is medium-sized. The chain links TRBV5-1 to TRBJ2-1; 7 nucleotides match TRBD2. The CDR3 consists of 16 residues. V dropped 0 bases and J dropped 0; count of bases not matched to a gene: 3. CDR1 and CDR2 from the germline V gene are SGHRS and YFSETQ. CDR3 protein: CASSLAGGSSYNEQFF. DNA for the CDR3: TGCGCCAGCAGCTTGGCCGGCGGGAGCTCCTACAATGAGCAGTTCTTC.